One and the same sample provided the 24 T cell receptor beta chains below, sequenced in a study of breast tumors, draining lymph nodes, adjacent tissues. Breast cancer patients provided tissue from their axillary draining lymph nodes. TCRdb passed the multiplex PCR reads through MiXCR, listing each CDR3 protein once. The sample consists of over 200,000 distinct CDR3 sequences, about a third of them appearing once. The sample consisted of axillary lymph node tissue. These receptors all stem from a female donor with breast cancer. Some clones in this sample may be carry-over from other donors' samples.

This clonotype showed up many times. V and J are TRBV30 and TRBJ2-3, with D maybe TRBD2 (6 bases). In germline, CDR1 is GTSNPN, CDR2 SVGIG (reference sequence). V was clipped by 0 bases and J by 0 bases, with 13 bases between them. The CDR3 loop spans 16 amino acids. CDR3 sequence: CAWSVRLAPSTDTQYF. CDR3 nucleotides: TGTGCCTGGAGTGTACGTCTAGCGCCTAGCACAGATACGCAGTATTTT.

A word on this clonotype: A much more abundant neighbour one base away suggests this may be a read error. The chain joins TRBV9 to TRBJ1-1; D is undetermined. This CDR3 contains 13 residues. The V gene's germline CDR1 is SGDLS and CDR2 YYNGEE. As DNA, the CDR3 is TGTGCCTGCAGCGTACGACAGAACACTGAAGCTTTCTTT. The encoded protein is CACSVRQNTEAFF.

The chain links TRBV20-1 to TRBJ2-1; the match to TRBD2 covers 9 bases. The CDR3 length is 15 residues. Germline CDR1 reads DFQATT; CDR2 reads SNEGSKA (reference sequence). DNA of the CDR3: TGCAGCACGGTTCTGGGGGCGGGAGGGTACAATGAGCAGTTCTTC. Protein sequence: CSTVLGAGGYNEQFF.

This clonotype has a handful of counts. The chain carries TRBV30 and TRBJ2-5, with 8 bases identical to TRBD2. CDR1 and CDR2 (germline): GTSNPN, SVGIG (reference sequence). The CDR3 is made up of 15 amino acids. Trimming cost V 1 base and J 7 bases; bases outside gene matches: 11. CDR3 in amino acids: CAWSGTSGHIGTQYF. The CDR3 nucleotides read TGTGCCTGGAGTGGAACTAGCGGCCATATAGGGACCCAGTACTTC.

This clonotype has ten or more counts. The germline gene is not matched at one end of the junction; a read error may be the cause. This CDR3 reads CASSLAVNENLFF. The CDR3 DNA sequence: TGCGCCAGCAGCTTGGCAGTGAATGAAAACCTGTTTTTT. The chain links TRBV5-1 to TRBJ1-4; D uncertain. Germline loops: CDR1 SGHRS, CDR2 YFSETQ. The CDR3 has 13 residues.

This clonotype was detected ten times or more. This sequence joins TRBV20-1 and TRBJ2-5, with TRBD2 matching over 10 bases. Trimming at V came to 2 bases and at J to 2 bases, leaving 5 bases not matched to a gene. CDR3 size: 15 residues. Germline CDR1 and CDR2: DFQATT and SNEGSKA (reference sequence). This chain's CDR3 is CSARPQREGQETQYF. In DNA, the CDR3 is TGCAGTGCTAGACCCCAGCGGGAGGGGCAAGAGACCCAGTACTTC.

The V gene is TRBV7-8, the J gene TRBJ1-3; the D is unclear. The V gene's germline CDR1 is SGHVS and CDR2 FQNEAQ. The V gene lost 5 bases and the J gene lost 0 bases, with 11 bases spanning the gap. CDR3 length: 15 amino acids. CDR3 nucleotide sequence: TGTGCCAGCAGCCGATTCTCGTACTCTGGAAACACCATATATTTT. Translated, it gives CASSRFSYSGNTIYF. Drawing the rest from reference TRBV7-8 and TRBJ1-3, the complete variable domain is GAGVSQSPRYKVAKRGQDVALRCDPISGHVSLFWYQQALGQGPEFLTYFQNEAQLDKSGLPSDRFFAERPEGSVSTLKIQRTQQEDSAVYLCASSRFSYSGNTIYFGEGSWLTVV.

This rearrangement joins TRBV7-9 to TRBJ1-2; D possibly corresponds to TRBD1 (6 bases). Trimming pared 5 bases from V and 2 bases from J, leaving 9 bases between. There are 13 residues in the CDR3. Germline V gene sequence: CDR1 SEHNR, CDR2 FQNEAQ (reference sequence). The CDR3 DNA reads TGTGCCAGCAGCACAACAGGGAACTATGGCTACACCTTC. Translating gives CASSTTGNYGYTF.

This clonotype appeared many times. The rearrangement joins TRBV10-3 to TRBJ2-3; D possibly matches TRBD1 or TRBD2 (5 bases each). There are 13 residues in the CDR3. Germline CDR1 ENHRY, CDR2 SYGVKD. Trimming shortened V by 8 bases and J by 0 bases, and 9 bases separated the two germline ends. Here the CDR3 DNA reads TGTGCCATCGTTGGGGGAAGCACAGATACGCAGTATTTT. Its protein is CAIVGGSTDTQYF.

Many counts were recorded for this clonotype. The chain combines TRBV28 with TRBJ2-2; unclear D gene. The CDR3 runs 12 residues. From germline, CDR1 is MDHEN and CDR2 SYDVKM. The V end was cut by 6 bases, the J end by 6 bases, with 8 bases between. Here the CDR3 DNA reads TGTGCCAGCAGCTGGGCCCCCGGGGAGCTGTTTTTT. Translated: CASSWAPGELFF.

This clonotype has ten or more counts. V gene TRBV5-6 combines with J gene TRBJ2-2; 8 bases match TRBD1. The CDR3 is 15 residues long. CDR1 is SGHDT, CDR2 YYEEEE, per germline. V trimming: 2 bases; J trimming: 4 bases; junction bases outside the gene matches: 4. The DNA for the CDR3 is TGTGCCAGCAGCTTAGACAGGGGCAGCACCGGGGAGCTGTTTTTT. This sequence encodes CASSLDRGSTGELFF. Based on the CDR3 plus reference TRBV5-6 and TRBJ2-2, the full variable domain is DAGVTQSPTHLIKTRGQQVTLRCSPKSGHDTVSWYQQALGQGPQFIFQYYEEEERQRGNFPDRFSGHQFPNYSSELNVNALLLGDSALYLCASSLDRGSTGELFFGEGSRLTVL.

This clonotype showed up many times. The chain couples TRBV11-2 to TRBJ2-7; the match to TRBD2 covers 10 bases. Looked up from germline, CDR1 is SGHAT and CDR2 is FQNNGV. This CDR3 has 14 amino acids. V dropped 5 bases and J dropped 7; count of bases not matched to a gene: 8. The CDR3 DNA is TGTGCCAGCAGCGGACCGGGACTAGCGTGGGAGCAGTACTTC. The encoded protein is CASSGPGLAWEQYF.

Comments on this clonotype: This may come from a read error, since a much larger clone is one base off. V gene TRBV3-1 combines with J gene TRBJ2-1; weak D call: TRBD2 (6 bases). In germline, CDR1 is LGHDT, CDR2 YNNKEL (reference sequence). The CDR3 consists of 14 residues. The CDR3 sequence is CAGSHPLQREEQFF. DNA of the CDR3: TGTGCCGGCAGCCACCCCCTTCAACGGGAGGAGCAGTTCTTC.

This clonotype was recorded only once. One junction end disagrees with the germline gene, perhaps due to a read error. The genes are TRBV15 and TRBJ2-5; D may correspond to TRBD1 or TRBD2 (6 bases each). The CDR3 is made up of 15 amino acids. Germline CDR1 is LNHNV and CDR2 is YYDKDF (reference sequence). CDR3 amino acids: CAASRGHGGRETQYF. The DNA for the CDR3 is TGTGCCGCCAGCAGAGGTCATGGGGGGCGGGAGACCCAGTACTTC.

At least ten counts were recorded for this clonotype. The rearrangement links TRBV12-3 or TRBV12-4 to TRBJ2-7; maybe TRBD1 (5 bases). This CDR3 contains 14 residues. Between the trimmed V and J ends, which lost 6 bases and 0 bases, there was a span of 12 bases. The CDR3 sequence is CASSLTGDSYEQYF. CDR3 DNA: TGTGCCAGCAGCCTAACAGGAGACTCCTACGAGCAGTACTTC.

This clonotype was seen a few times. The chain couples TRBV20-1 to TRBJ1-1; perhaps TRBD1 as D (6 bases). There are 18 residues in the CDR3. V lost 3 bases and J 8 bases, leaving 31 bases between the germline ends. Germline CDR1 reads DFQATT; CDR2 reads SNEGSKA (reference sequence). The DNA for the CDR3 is TGCAGTGCTAGTAGTGGGGCCGGGCAGGGGCGCAGTTCATCCGAAGCTTTCTTT. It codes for CSASSGAGQGRSSSEAFF.

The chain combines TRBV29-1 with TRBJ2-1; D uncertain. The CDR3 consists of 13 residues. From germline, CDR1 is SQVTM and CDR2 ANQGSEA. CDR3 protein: CITSPSDYNEQFF. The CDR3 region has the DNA TGCATAACGAGCCCTTCAGACTACAATGAGCAGTTCTTC.

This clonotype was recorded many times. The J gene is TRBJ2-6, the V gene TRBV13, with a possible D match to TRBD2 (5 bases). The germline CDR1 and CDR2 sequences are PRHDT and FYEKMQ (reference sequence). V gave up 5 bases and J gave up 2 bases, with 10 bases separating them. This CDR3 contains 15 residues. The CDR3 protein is CASSPPGTGANVLTF. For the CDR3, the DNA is TGTGCCAGCAGCCCACCCGGGACTGGGGCCAACGTCCTGACTTTC.

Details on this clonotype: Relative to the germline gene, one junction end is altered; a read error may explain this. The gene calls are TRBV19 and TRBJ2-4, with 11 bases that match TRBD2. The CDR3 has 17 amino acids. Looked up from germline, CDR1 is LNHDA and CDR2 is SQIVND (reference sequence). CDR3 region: CAGSVLAGGRAKNIQSF. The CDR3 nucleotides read TGTGCCGGTAGTGTCTTAGCGGGAGGGAGAGCCAAAAACATTCAGTCCTTC. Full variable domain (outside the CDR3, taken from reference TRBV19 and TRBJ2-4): DGGITQSPKYLFRKEGQNVTLSCEQNLNHDAMYWYRQDPGQGLRLIYYSQIVNDFQKGDIAEGYSVSREKKESFPLTVTSAQKNPTAFYLCAGSVLAGGRAKNIQSFGAGTRLSVL.

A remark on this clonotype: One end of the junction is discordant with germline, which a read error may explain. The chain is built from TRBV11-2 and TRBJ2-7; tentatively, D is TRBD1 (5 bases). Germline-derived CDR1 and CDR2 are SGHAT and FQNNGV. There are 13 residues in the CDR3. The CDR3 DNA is TGTGCCGGCAGCTTAGTGGTGGGGCCCGAGCAGTACTTC. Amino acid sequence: CAGSLVVGPEQYF.

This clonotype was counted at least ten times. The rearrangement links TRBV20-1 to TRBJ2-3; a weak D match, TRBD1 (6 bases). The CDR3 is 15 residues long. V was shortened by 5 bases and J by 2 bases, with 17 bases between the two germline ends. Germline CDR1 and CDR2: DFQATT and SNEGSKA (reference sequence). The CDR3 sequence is CSAGGQTLSTDTQYF. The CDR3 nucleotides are TGCAGTGCTGGAGGACAGACCCTTTCCACAGATACGCAGTATTTT.

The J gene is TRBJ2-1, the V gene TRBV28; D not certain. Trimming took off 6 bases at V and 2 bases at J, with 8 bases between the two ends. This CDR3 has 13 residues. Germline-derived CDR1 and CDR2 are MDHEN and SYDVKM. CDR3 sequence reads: CASRQPAYNEQFF. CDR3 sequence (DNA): TGTGCCAGCAGACAGCCAGCCTACAATGAGCAGTTCTTC.

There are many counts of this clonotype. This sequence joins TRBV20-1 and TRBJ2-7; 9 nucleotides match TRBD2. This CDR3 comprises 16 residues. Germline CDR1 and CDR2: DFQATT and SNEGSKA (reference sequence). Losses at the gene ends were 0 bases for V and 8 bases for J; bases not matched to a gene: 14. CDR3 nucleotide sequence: TGCAGTGCTAGAGATCAGGGTAGGCTAGCGGGACCCAAGCAGTACTTC. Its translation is CSARDQGRLAGPKQYF.

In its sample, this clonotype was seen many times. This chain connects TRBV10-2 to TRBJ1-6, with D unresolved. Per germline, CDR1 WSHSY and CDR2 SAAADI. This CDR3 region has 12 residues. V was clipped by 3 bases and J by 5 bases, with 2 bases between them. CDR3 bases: TGCGCCAGCAGTGACAATAATTCACCCCTCCACTTT. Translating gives CASSDNNSPLHF.